Below are 4 T cell receptor beta chains sequenced from a single sample in a study of shared clonotypes between healthy human individuals. Only in-frame clones appear in the TCRdb table, and some are missing; sequencing was by immunoSEQ multiplex PCR. This table has approximately 530,000 clones, 90% to 97% appearing once. The sequenced sample was naive CD4+ T cells sorted from blood. Subset given: CD45RA+ positively selected. These TCRs come from a woman in her twenties or thirties in good health.

The chain employs TRBV5-4 and TRBJ1-2, with no clear D. V shed 5 bases and J shed 0 bases, with 8 bases lying between them. The CDR3 spans 13 residues. Germline CDR1 is SGHNT and CDR2 is YYREEE (reference sequence). The CDR3: CASSMETNYGYTF. The CDR3 DNA sequence: TGTGCCAGCAGTATGGAAACTAACTATGGCTACACCTTC.

V is TRBV27 and J is TRBJ1-1; no clear D gene. The germline V gene encodes CDR1 MNHEY and CDR2 SMNVEV (reference sequence). V lost 3 bases and J lost 4, with 12 bases in between. The length of the CDR3 is 14 residues. The CDR3 DNA sequence: TGTGCCAGCAGTTTCCAGATGTTTGGCACTGAAGCTTTCTTT. As protein: CASSFQMFGTEAFF.

This sequence joins TRBV14 and TRBJ1-1; maybe TRBD1 (6 bases). V shed 0 bases and J shed 7 bases, with 12 bases lying between them. Per the germline V gene, CDR1 is SGHDN and CDR2 is FVKESK. The CDR3 loop spans 14 amino acids. This chain's CDR3 is CASSQDWTANEAFF. DNA of the CDR3: TGTGCCAGCAGCCAAGACTGGACAGCGAATGAAGCTTTCTTT.

The V call is TRBV19, the J call TRBJ2-1; 8 bases fit TRBD2. This CDR3 is 15 amino acids long. Germline loops: CDR1 LNHDA, CDR2 SQIVND (reference sequence). The ends lost 10 bases at V and 5 bases at J; junction bases unmatched: 13. CDR3 bases: TGTGCCATTTCTCGAACTAGCGGTCTAAACAATGAGCAGTTCTTC. Its protein product is CAISRTSGLNNEQFF.